A selection of T cell receptor beta chains follows, all from one sample in a study of blood T cell repertoires in COVID-19. The data were produced by immunoSEQ multiplex PCR, yet TCRdb's version contains in-frame clones alone and is incomplete. The data hold 150,000 or so clones, with approximately 91% observed a single time. Sequenced material: peripheral blood. Receptors originate from a woman in her 70s with acute or convalescent COVID-19. Both conserved end residues are part of each CDR3. A D gene is named only where the DNA matches it firmly. Part of the rows lack a size; the others show once, few, many or a class for expanded clones.

abundance | j_gene | len | d_gene | v_gene | CDR3aa | CDR3nt
- | TRBJ2-5 | 15 | - | TRBV5-1 | CASSSGGGSEETQYF | TGCGCCAGCAGCTCCGGAGGCGGATCAGAAGAGACCCAGTACTTC
- | TRBJ1-1 | 13 | - | TRBV2 | CASSWDLNTEAFF | TGTGCCAGCTCCTGGGACTTGAACACTGAAGCTTTCTTT
- | TRBJ2-2 | 14 | - | TRBV19 | CASRTIWGTGELFF | TGTGCCAGCAGGACTATTTGGGGCACCGGGGAGCTGTTTTTT
- | TRBJ1-3 | 14 | TRBD1 | TRBV7-2 | CASSPGTVGNTIYF | TGTGCCAGCAGCCCCGGGACAGTAGGAAACACCATATATTTT
- | TRBJ1-6 | 18 | TRBD1 | TRBV27 | CASSLDRGKSSYNSPLHF | TGTGCCAGCAGTTTAGACAGGGGGAAAAGCTCCTATAATTCACCCCTCCACTTT
- | TRBJ1-5 | 17 | - | TRBV11-3 | CASSLRVGGRGNQPQHF | TGTGCCAGCAGCTTACGGGTGGGGGGAAGAGGCAATCAGCCCCAGCATTTT
- | TRBJ2-1 | 16 | - | TRBV27 | CASSLSDMSSYNEQFF | TGTGCCAGCAGTTTATCCGACATGAGCTCCTACAATGAGCAGTTCTTC
- | TRBJ2-5 | 15 | - | TRBV3-1/TRBV3-2 | CASSPRGVRQETQYF | TGTGCCAGCAGCCCTCGCGGGGTTAGGCAAGAGACCCAGTACTTC
- | TRBJ2-1 | 17 | TRBD1 | TRBV7-9 | CASSSLTGGRLRDEQFF | TGTGCCAGCAGCTCGCTGACAGGGGGAAGGTTGAGGGATGAGCAGTTCTTC
- | TRBJ1-2 | 13 | - | TRBV30 | CAWTVDSFYGYTF | TGTGCCTGGACTGTCGACAGCTTCTATGGCTACACCTTC
few | TRBJ1-6 | 13 | - | TRBV30 | CAWSVNSNSPLHF | TGTGCCTGGAGTGTAAATTCAAATTCACCCCTCCACTTT
- | TRBJ1-6 | 15 | TRBD1 | TRBV7-2 | CASRFTGTANSPLHF | TGTGCCAGCAGATTCACCGGGACAGCTAATTCACCCCTCCACTTT
- | TRBJ2-2 | 16 | TRBD1 | TRBV5-8 | CASSSLGTANTGELFF | TGTGCCAGCAGCTCCCTCGGGACAGCGAACACCGGGGAGCTGTTTTTT
- | TRBJ2-1 | 11 | - | TRBV12-3/TRBV12-4 | CASNAGDEQFF | TGTGCCAGCAACGCAGGGGATGAGCAGTTCTTC
- | TRBJ2-1 | 16 | - | TRBV2 | CASSEGRGANYNEQFF | TGTGCCAGCAGTGAAGGTCGGGGGGCCAACTACAATGAGCAGTTCTTC
- | TRBJ2-3 | 16 | - | TRBV24-1 | CATSDFGGGPPHAQYF | TGTGCCACCAGTGATTTTGGTGGCGGCCCCCCACATGCGCAGTATTTT
- | TRBJ1-2 | 12 | - | TRBV2 | CASSVLDYGYTF | TGTGCCAGCAGTGTATTAGATTATGGCTACACCTTC
- | TRBJ2-3 | 15 | TRBD1 | TRBV27 | CASSSAGTGKDTQYF | TGTGCCAGCAGTTCCGCGGGGACAGGGAAAGATACGCAGTATTTT
once | TRBJ1-6 | 15 | - | TRBV7-3 | CASSLSQGGHSPLHF | TGTGCCAGCAGCTTATCGCAGGGTGGCCATTCACCCCTCCACTTT
- | TRBJ2-5 | 13 | - | TRBV3-1/TRBV3-2 | CASSHLVSETQYF | TGTGCCAGCAGCCATCTAGTATCGGAGACCCAGTACTTC
- | TRBJ1-6 | 15 | - | TRBV20-1 | CSASFPSSYNSPLHF | TGCAGTGCTAGTTTTCCGAGCTCCTATAATTCACCCCTCCACTTT
- | TRBJ1-4 | 15 | TRBD1 | TRBV2 | CASRGTGGSNEKLFF | TGTGCCAGCCGGGGGACAGGGGGAAGTAATGAAAAACTGTTTTTT
- | TRBJ2-3 | 14 | TRBD1 | TRBV9 | CASSGRDRGDTQYF | TGTGCCAGCAGCGGCCGGGACAGGGGCGATACGCAGTATTTT
- | TRBJ1-1 | 13 | TRBD1 | TRBV3-1/TRBV3-2 | CASSQTSGTGAFF | TGTGCCAGCAGTCAAACCTCCGGGACAGGGGCTTTCTTT
- | TRBJ1-2 | 12 | - | TRBV28 | CASREDVGGYTF | TGTGCCAGCAGGGAGGACGTCGGTGGCTACACCTTC
- | TRBJ2-7 | 10 | - | TRBV19 | CATPAYEQYF | TGTGCCACTCCGGCCTACGAGCAGTACTTC
- | TRBJ1-1 | 15 | - | TRBV3-1/TRBV3-2 | CASSFTKGVLTEAFF | TGTGCCAGCAGCTTTACGAAGGGGGTCCTCACTGAAGCTTTCTTT
- | TRBJ1-5 | 15 | TRBD1 | TRBV2 | CASSTGGRSNQPQHF | TGTGCCAGCAGTACAGGGGGCCGTAGCAATCAGCCCCAGCATTTT
- | TRBJ1-2 | 15 | TRBD1 | TRBV2 | CARRGTGASSYGYTF | TGTGCCAGGAGGGGGACAGGGGCATCTTCCTATGGCTACACCTTC
- | TRBJ1-5 | 14 | TRBD1 | TRBV12-5 | CASGATGGNQPQHF | TGTGCTAGTGGCGCGACAGGGGGTAATCAGCCCCAGCATTTT
- | TRBJ1-5 | 14 | TRBD1 | TRBV19 | CASIRTGGGQPQHF | TGTGCCAGTATCAGGACAGGGGGTGGACAGCCCCAGCATTTT
- | TRBJ1-5 | 17 | TRBD1 | TRBV6-6 | CASSPWTGTYSNQPQHF | TGTGCCAGCAGTCCTTGGACAGGGACCTATAGCAATCAGCCCCAGCATTTT
once | TRBJ2-2 | 18 | - | TRBV13 | CASSLMRPMKRDTGELFF | TGTGCCAGCAGCTTAATGCGGCCTATGAAACGGGACACCGGGGAGCTGTTTTTT
- | TRBJ2-3 | 19 | TRBD2 | TRBV7-2 | CASSPRALIAGVPSDTQYF | TGTGCCAGCAGCCCGCGGGCCTTAATAGCGGGGGTCCCCTCCGATACGCAGTATTTT
few | TRBJ1-2 | 13 | TRBD1 | TRBV18 | CASSPIQGDSYTF | TGTGCCAGCTCACCAATCCAGGGGGATAGCTACACCTTC
- | TRBJ2-2 | 14 | TRBD1 | TRBV24-1 | CATRGQGATGELFF | TGTGCCACCAGGGGACAGGGCGCGACCGGGGAGCTGTTTTTT
- | TRBJ2-7 | 13 | TRBD1 | TRBV6-6 | CASNQGVAYEQYF | TGTGCCAGCAACCAGGGGGTGGCTTACGAGCAGTACTTC
once | TRBJ1-3 | 15 | TRBD1 | TRBV7-2 | CASSWVTGAGNTIYF | TGTGCCAGCAGCTGGGTGACAGGGGCTGGAAACACCATATATTTT
- | TRBJ2-2 | 16 | TRBD1 | TRBV19 | CASSILDRGNTGELFF | TGTGCCAGTAGTATTCTCGACAGGGGGAACACCGGGGAGCTGTTTTTT
once | TRBJ2-3 | 13 | - | TRBV5-6 | CASSRDITNTQYF | TGTGCCAGCAGCCGGGACATCACGAATACGCAGTATTTT
- | TRBJ2-6 | 16 | - | TRBV6-4 | CASSDVRGPGANVLTF | TGTGCCAGCAGTGACGTGCGGGGGCCTGGGGCCAACGTCCTGACTTTC
- | TRBJ1-5 | 15 | - | TRBV7-2 | CASSLAAGPNQPQHF | TGTGCCAGCAGCTTAGCCGCAGGGCCCAATCAGCCCCAGCATTTT
- | TRBJ1-2 | 13 | TRBD1 | TRBV6-5 | CASMRDRAYGYTF | TGTGCCAGCATGAGGGACAGGGCATATGGCTACACCTTC
- | TRBJ2-1 | 16 | TRBD2 | TRBV6-2/TRBV6-3 | CASSPSRGGGNNEQFF | TGTGCCAGCAGTCCCTCGCGGGGCGGGGGGAACAATGAGCAGTTCTTC
few | TRBJ1-2 | 15 | - | TRBV6-5 | CASGGEGSVVYGYTF | TGTGCCAGCGGGGGGGAAGGGAGCGTGGTCTATGGCTACACCTTC
- | TRBJ1-1 | 16 | - | TRBV11-3 | CASSLGGGRENTEAFF | TGTGCCAGCAGCTTAGGGGGGGGCAGGGAGAACACTGAAGCTTTCTTT
- | TRBJ1-2 | 16 | TRBD1 | TRBV7-9 | CASSLDPRQGIYGYTF | TGTGCCAGCAGCTTAGATCCGCGACAGGGAATCTATGGCTACACCTTC
- | TRBJ1-3 | 16 | - | TRBV4-1 | CASSLKGGGSGNTIYF | TGCGCCAGCAGCCTTAAAGGGGGGGGCTCTGGAAACACCATATATTTT
- | TRBJ1-2 | 16 | - | TRBV5-1 | CASSLDSAGVLSGYTF | TGCGCCAGCAGCTTGGATTCGGCAGGGGTGTTGAGTGGCTACACCTTC
- | TRBJ1-2 | 12 | - | TRBV18 | CASSPPGGGYTF | TGTGCCAGCTCACCACCCGGGGGTGGCTACACCTTC
- | TRBJ1-2 | 17 | TRBD1 | TRBV5-4 | CASSLLQGAGTNYGYTF | TGTGCCAGCAGCTTGTTGCAGGGGGCGGGAACTAACTATGGCTACACCTTC
once | TRBJ2-3 | 15 | TRBD2 | TRBV20-1 | CSASISGGPTGTQYF | TGCAGTGCTAGTATCAGCGGGGGGCCTACCGGGACGCAGTATTTT
- | TRBJ1-5 | 13 | - | TRBV6-5 | CASSYFTGQPQHF | TGTGCCAGCAGTTACTTTACAGGACAGCCCCAGCATTTT
- | TRBJ1-5 | 15 | - | TRBV2 | CASEWGQRGNQPQHF | TGTGCCAGCGAATGGGGGCAAAGAGGGAATCAGCCCCAGCATTTT
- | TRBJ2-2 | 17 | - | TRBV18 | CASTQSSSLANTGELFF | TGTGCCAGCACACAATCGTCCAGTCTCGCGAACACCGGGGAGCTGTTTTTT